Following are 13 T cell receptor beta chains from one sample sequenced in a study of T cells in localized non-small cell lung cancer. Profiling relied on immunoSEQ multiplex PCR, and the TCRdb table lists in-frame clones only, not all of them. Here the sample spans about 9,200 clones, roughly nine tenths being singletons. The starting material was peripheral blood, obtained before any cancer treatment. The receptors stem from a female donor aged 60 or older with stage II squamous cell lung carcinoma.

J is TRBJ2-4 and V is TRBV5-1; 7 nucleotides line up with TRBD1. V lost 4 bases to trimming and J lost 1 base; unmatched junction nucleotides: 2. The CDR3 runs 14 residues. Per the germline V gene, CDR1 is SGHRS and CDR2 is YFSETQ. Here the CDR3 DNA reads TGCGCCAGCAGCGTGACAGGGGCCAAAAACATTCAGTACTTC. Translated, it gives CASSVTGAKNIQYF.

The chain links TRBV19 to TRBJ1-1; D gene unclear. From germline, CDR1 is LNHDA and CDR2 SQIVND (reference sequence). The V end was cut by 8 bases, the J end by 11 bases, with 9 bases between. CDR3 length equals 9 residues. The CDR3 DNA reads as TGTGCCAGTGGGAGGCCCGCTTTCTTT. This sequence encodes CASGRPAFF.

The CDR3 DNA is TGTGCCAGCACCAGGAGGGAGGTGACAGATACGCAGTATTTT. It is translated as CASTRREVTDTQYF. J is TRBJ2-3 and V is TRBV2; a weak D match, TRBD2 (6 bases). The CDR3 loop spans 14 amino acids. CDR1 SNHLY and CDR2 FYNNEI come from the germline V gene. V was pared by 7 bases and J by 3 bases, with 14 bases between.

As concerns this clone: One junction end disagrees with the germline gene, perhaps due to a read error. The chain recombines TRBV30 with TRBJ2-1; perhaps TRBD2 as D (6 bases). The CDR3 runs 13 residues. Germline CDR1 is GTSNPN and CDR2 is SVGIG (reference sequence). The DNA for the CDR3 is TGTGCCTGGAGCGGAACAGGCGCCCCGGGAGAGATCTTC. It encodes CAWSGTGAPGEIF.

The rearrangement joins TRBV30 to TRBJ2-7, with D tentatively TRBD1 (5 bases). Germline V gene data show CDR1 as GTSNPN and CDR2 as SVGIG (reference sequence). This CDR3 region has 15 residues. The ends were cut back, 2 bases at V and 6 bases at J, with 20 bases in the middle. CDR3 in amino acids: CAWSKTAPSISEQYF. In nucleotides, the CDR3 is TGTGCCTGGAGTAAGACAGCCCCATCGATTAGCGAGCAGTACTTC.

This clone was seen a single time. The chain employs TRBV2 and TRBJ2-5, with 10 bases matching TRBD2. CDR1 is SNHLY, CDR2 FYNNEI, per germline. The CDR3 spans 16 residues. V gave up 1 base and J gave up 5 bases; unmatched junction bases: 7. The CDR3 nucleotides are TGTGCCAGCAGTGAAGGGGAGCGGGGGGGCCGGGAGACCCAGTACTTC. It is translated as CASSEGERGGRETQYF.

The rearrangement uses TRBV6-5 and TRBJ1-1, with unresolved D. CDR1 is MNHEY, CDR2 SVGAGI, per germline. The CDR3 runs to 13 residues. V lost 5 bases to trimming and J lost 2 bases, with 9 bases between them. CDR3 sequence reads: CASSKATNTEAFF. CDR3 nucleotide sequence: TGTGCCAGCAGTAAAGCCACCAACACTGAAGCTTTCTTT.

CDR3 protein: CASSFSWTTEAFF. CDR3 nucleotides: TGTGCCAGCAGTTTCTCCTGGACCACTGAAGCTTTCTTT. The J gene is TRBJ1-1, the V gene TRBV27, with unresolved D. The V end was cut by 3 bases, the J end by 4 bases, with 9 bases between. CDR1 and CDR2 (germline): MNHEY, SMNVEV (reference sequence). CDR3 length equals 13 residues.

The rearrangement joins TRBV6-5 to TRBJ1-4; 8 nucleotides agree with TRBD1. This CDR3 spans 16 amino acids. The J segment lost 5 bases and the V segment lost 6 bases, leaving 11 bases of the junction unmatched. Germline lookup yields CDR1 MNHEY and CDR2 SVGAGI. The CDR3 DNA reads TGTGCCAGCAGCTACGGAGGGACAGGCGGAAATGAAAAACTGTTTTTT. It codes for CASSYGGTGGNEKLFF.

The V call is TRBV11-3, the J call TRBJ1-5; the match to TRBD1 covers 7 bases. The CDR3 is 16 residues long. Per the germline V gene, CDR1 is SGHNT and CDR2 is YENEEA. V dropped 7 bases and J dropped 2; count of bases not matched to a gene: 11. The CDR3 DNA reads TGTGCCAGCATCCCCGACAGGGCGTACTGCAATCAGCCCCAGCATTTT. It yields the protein CASIPDRAYCNQPQHF.

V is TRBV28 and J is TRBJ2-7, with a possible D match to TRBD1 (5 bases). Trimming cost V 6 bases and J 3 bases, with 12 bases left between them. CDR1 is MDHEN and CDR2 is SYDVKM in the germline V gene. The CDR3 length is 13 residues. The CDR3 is CASSPTALYEQYV. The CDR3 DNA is TGTGCCAGCAGCCCGACAGCCCTCTACGAGCAGTACGTC.

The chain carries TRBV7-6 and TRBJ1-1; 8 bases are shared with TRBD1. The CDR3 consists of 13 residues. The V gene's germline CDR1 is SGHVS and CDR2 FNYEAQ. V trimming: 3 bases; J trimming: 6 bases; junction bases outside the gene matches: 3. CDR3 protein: CASSFTGGSEAFF. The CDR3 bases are TGTGCCAGCAGCTTCACAGGGGGGTCTGAAGCTTTCTTT.

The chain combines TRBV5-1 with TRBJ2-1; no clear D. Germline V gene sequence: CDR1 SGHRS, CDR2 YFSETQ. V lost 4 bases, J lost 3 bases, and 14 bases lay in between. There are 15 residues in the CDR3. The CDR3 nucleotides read TGCGCCAGCAGCGCAGGACCCGAGATCTACAATGAGCAGTTCTTC. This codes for CASSAGPEIYNEQFF. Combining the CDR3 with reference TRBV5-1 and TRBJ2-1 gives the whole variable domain KAGVTQTPRYLIKTRGQQVTLSCSPISGHRSVSWYQQTPGQGLQFLFEYFSETQRNKGNFPGRFSGRQFSNSRSEMNVSTLELGDSALYLCASSAGPEIYNEQFFGPGTRLTVL.